This T cell receptor (beta chain) was recovered during a study of T-cell memory formation after mild COVID-19. One entry per CDR3 protein, called by TCRdb with MiXCR from the 5' RACE reads. The profile covers around 180,000 distinct CDR3 sequences, with 15% to 20% appearing a single time and about 2% taken by the ten largest. Trimming removed 3 bases from V and 5 bases from J; junction bases left unmatched: 6. CDR1 and CDR2 (germline): SGHTA, FQGTGA. The CDR3 totals 17 residues. V and J are TRBV7-3 and TRBJ2-1; 14 bases fit TRBD2. Material: PBMCs or a T cell subset sorted from them (not recorded which). This clonotype originated in an adult woman who had mild COVID-19 (a few samples of this study predate the infection). Cell type and time point are not known. CDR3 residues: CASSFTGTSGSHNEQFF. The CDR3, as DNA: TGTGCCAGCAGCTTTACCGGGACTAGCGGGAGCCACAATGAGCAGTTCTTC.